The 11 T cell receptor beta chains below were found in one sample sequenced in a study of blood T cell repertoires in COVID-19. Measured with immunoSEQ multiplex PCR; TCRdb has only the in-frame clones, and not every one. The sample carries 90,000 to 120,000 clones, about four fifths recorded once. What was sequenced was peripheral blood. These receptors were collected from a man between 65 and 85 years old with acute or convalescent COVID-19.

The genes are TRBV5-1 and TRBJ1-1; maybe TRBD1 (6 bases). CDR1 SGHRS and CDR2 YFSETQ come from the germline V gene. Trimming took 4 bases from V and 0 from J, leaving 10 bases between them. The CDR3 has 14 residues. CDR3 DNA sequence: TGCGCCAGCAGCCAGGGGTCCCTGAACACTGAAGCTTTCTTT. This sequence encodes CASSQGSLNTEAFF.

V is TRBV6-5 and J is TRBJ2-1; the D gene is possibly TRBD1 (6 bases). The V and J ends lost 4 bases and 4 bases respectively, with 17 bases between them. Germline V lookup: CDR1 MNHEY, CDR2 SVGAGI. CDR3 length: 16 amino acids. CDR3 sequence (DNA): TGTGCCAGCAGTTCCCCTACCCTGGACAGATACAATGAGCAGTTCTTC. It encodes CASSSPTLDRYNEQFF.

The J gene is TRBJ1-4, the V gene TRBV5-4; tentatively, D is TRBD1 (5 bases). The CDR3 loop spans 14 amino acids. CDR1 is SGHNT, CDR2 YYREEE, per germline (reference sequence). Trimming took off 0 bases at V and 7 bases at J, with 10 bases between the two ends. CDR3 amino acids: CASSLAGKGEKLFF. The DNA of the CDR3 is TGTGCCAGCAGCTTGGCAGGGAAGGGTGAAAAACTGTTTTTT.

This chain uses TRBV6-2 or TRBV6-3 with TRBJ1-1; D unresolved. Looked up from germline, CDR1 is MNHEY and CDR2 is SVGEGT. Trimming took 2 bases from V and 10 from J, leaving 14 bases between them. This CDR3 has 13 amino acids. The CDR3 reads CASSYGSWEGAFF. Written as DNA, the CDR3 is TGTGCCAGCAGTTACGGGAGCTGGGAGGGAGCTTTCTTT.

The chain joins TRBV6-2 or TRBV6-3 to TRBJ2-7; 9 bases map to TRBD1. The CDR3 is 16 residues long. The ends lost 5 bases at V and 9 bases at J; junction bases unmatched: 17. The germline gives CDR1 MNHEY, CDR2 SVGEGT. This CDR3 reads CASSDFRDRATMGQYF. For the CDR3, the DNA is TGTGCCAGCAGTGATTTCCGGGACAGGGCGACGATGGGGCAGTACTTC.

The V call is TRBV12-3 or TRBV12-4, the J call TRBJ2-1; 10 bases map to TRBD2. CDR3 length: 13 residues. Trimming at V came to 6 bases and at J to 7 bases, leaving 3 bases not matched to a gene. For the CDR3, the DNA is TGTGCCAGCAGCCCGACTAGCGGGAATGAGCAGTTCTTC. Its protein is CASSPTSGNEQFF.

The rearrangement joins TRBV13 to TRBJ2-5, with 10 bases that match TRBD1. Losses at the gene ends were 5 bases for V and 5 bases for J; bases not matched to a gene: 8. CDR1 and CDR2 from the germline V gene are PRHDT and FYEKMQ (reference sequence). The CDR3 covers 15 residues. DNA of the CDR3: TGTGCCAGCAGCACCCGACAGGGGGCGGGGGAGACCCAGTACTTC. This codes for CASSTRQGAGETQYF.

The chain employs TRBV5-4 and TRBJ1-1; possibly TRBD1 for D (5 bases). V was pared by 4 bases and J by 4 bases, with 20 bases between. Germline loops: CDR1 SGHNT, CDR2 YYREEE (reference sequence). The CDR3 runs to 16 residues. The CDR3 DNA reads as TGTGCCAGCAGCCCTCCCCCCACGGGGGGAATCACTGAAGCTTTCTTT. Translation: CASSPPPTGGITEAFF.

The genes are TRBV19 and TRBJ2-7, with D perhaps matching TRBD1 (6 bases). The V gene lost 5 bases and the J gene lost 0 bases, with 11 bases spanning the gap. Per the germline V gene, CDR1 is LNHDA and CDR2 is SQIVND (reference sequence). There are 14 residues in the CDR3. The CDR3 loop is CASSRDMSSYEQYF. CDR3 bases: TGTGCCAGTAGTCGGGACATGAGCTCCTACGAGCAGTACTTC.

J is TRBJ1-1 and V is TRBV25-1; 8 nucleotides match TRBD1. The CDR3 runs to 15 residues. J lost 4 bases, V lost 2 bases, and 6 bases had no gene match. Germline CDR1 and CDR2: MGHDK and SYGVNS. CDR3 in amino acids: CASSETGGLGTEAFF. Written as DNA, the CDR3 is TGTGCCAGCAGTGAAACAGGGGGATTGGGCACTGAAGCTTTCTTT.

The chain has TRBV29-1 and TRBJ1-2, with D perhaps matching TRBD1 (6 bases). With 5 bases removed from V and 8 bases from J, the gap between germline ends came to 15 bases. Germline V gene data show CDR1 as SQVTM and CDR2 as ANQGSEA. This CDR3 comprises 12 residues. The CDR3, as DNA: TGCAGCGTTCAGCCGGGGGGGCAAGGCTACACCTTC. This encodes CSVQPGGQGYTF. Together with reference TRBV29-1 and TRBJ1-2, the CDR3 gives the full variable domain: SAVISQKPSRDICQRGTSLTIQCQVDSQVTMMFWYRQQPGQSLTLIATANQGSEATYESGFVIDKFPISRPNLTFSTLTVSNMSPEDSSIYLCSVQPGGQGYTFGSGTRLTVV.